The clone carrying this T cell receptor beta chain was detected only a few times. No antigen is known for it. The junction and the germline gene differ at one end; a read error may be behind it. Germline CDR1 and CDR2: SGHRS and YFSETQ. The CDR3 extends over 14 amino acids. This specimen comes from a study of T cells after yellow fever vaccination. Study-wide findings and caveats: One caveat is that FACS-sorted repertoires could contain abundant clonotypes contaminating from the bulk population. Weaker overall was a secondary response that nonetheless peaked faster, on day 5 versus 15.

UMIs were added to TCR cDNA along with a universal primer site when it was made by 5'RACE template switching. TCRdb redid the calling of the 5' RACE reads with MiXCR, one entry per CDR3 protein. The sample consists of more than 450,000 distinct CDR3 sequences, about a fifth of them appearing once. This sample comprised PBMCs, obtained 20 to 25 days after the first yellow fever vaccination. The chain couples TRBV5-1 to TRBJ2-1, with 8 bases matching TRBD2. The sequence came from a man aged 18-30 years who received the YFV17D yellow fever vaccine. The CDR3 region is CASSWEGTGLDVTF. The CDR3 DNA reads TGCGCCAGCAGCTGGGAGGGGACGGGACTAGATGTAACCTTC. The whole variable domain, remainder taken from reference TRBV5-1 and TRBJ2-1, is KAGVTQTPRYLIKTRGQQVTLSCSPISGHRSVSWYQQTPGQGLQFLFEYFSETQRNKGNFPGRFSGRQFSNSRSEMNVSTLELGDSALYLCASSWEGTGLDVTFGPGTRLTVL.